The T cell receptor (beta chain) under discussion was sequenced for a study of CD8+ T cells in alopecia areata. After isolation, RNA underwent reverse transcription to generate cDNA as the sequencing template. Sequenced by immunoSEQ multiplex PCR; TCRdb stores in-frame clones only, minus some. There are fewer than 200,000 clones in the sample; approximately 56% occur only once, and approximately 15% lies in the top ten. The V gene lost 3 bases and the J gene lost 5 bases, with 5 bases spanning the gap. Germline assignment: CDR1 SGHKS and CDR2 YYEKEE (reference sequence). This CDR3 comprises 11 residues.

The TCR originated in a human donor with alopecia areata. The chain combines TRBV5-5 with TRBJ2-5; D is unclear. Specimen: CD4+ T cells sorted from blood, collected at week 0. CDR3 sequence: CASSYSETQYF. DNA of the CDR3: TGTGCCAGCAGCTACTCGGAGACCCAGTACTTC.